Given below is one T cell receptor (beta chain) in context. The sample originates from a study of blood T cell repertoires in COVID-19. Across the study: COVID-19 samples from acute and convalescent phases originated in the United States, Italy and Spain. Nucleic acid was either cDNA or gDNA, and it came from T cells, B-cell-depleted T cells, or PBMCs.

In the authors' methods: Cell counts per sample came from amplifying reference gene primers. Libraries were prepared by immunoSEQ multiplex PCR; TCRdb keeps only in-frame clonotypes and omits some of them. From that table come the V and J calls and clone size; the DNA was used to work out D and trimming. The table includes fewer than 250,000 clones, around 87% detected once. Sequences were obtained from peripheral blood. This TCR was sampled from a man aged 60 to 75 with acute or convalescent COVID-19.

CDR3 region: CASSPGWTSGGQETQYF. The DNA for the CDR3 is TGTGCCAGCAGCCCGGGTTGGACTAGCGGGGGTCAAGAGACCCAGTACTTC. This chain joins TRBV3-1 (or the pseudogene TRBV3-2) and TRBJ2-5, with 13 bases fitting TRBD2. Germline-derived CDR1 and CDR2 are LGHDT and YNNKEL (reference sequence). The CDR3 consists of 17 residues. Germline trimming cut 4 bases from V and 2 bases from J; bases unmatched to any gene: 7.